This TCR beta chain was captured in a study of T cell changes during pregnancy in multiple sclerosis. Germline-derived CDR1 and CDR2 are MNHEY and SMNVEV (reference sequence). The V end was cut by 4 bases, the J end by 2 bases, with 8 bases between. The CDR3 is 13 amino acids. Produced via immunoSEQ multiplex PCR; TCRdb's table is partial and in-frame only. The sample records 65,000 to 90,000 clones, 80% to 95% being singletons. This receptor was identified in a female donor in good health, enrolled as a control in a pregnancy study. The genes are TRBV27 and TRBJ1-2; a possible D gene is TRBD1 (5 bases). The sample was peripheral blood, taken in the third trimester of pregnancy. In DNA, the CDR3 is TGTGCCAGCAGTTGGGGCAGCAACTATGGCTACACCTTC. Its protein is CASSWGSNYGYTF.